The clone carrying this T cell receptor (beta chain) was counted a single time. Antigen specificity is unknown. The data were taken from a study of tumor-infiltrating lymphocytes in localized non-small cell lung cancer. Study background: Several tumor histologies, both smoking statuses, and some post-neoadjuvant chemotherapy samples were included.

TCRdb's table, derived via immunoSEQ multiplex PCR, lists solely in-frame clones and lacks some. Of 9,500 to 13,000 clones in the sample, around 64% were seen once. V trimming: 6 bases; J trimming: 4 bases; junction bases outside the gene matches: 5. The CDR3 is 15 residues long. Looked up from germline, CDR1 is MNHEY and CDR2 is SVGAGI. General observations from the study: No T-cell fraction difference was seen between IM1 and IM2 tumors.

The source material was uninvolved lung tissue not adjacent to the tumor. The TCR sequence derives from a human donor with non-small cell lung cancer. This chain connects TRBV6-5 to TRBJ2-1; 11 positions agree with TRBD2. This CDR3 reads CASSLSSGGYNEQFF. As DNA, the CDR3 is TGTGCCAGCAGCCTATCTAGCGGGGGGTACAATGAGCAGTTCTTC.